This T cell receptor (beta chain) was observed in a study of OX40 agonist ivuxolimab in advanced cancers. About the investigation overall: Ivuxolimab was an agonistic, fully human IgG2 monoclonal antibody directed against OX40 (CD134), a costimulatory receptor. Intravenous ivuxolimab was administered to patients every 2 weeks at six dose levels: 0.01, 0.1, 0.3, 1.5, 3 and 10 mg/kg. Of the 50 to 55 dose-escalation patients, hepatocellular carcinoma was present in about 20, melanoma in around 15, renal cell carcinoma in 9 and head and neck cancer in 9. A male proportion of roughly 80% and a mean age of approximately 60 years, ranging from 23 to 79, were recorded for the dose-escalation cohort. Prior anti-PD-1, anti-PD-L1 or anti-CTLA-4 therapy was permitted, and checkpoint inhibitors had been received by roughly 42% of dose-escalation patients. Partial responses occurred in three dose-escalation patients, of whom one had hepatocellular carcinoma and two had cutaneous melanoma. Peripheral TCRbeta sequencing aimed to test whether ivuxolimab altered TCR sequence diversity and caused clonal T-cell expansion. The monotherapy dose-escalation portion (N = 52 patients) of the phase I ivuxolimab trial is reported in the paper. The full study reports these points: Low levels of normalized T-cell clonal expansion were also seen in some patients who did not respond. In the 0.1-3.0 mg/kg groups, partial responders were among the patients with the lowest normalized peripheral clonal expansion, particularly in CD8+ T cells. On average, CD8+ T cells showed more expanded clones than CD4+ T cells after ivuxolimab. Antigen specificity was not determined for the clonally expanded peripheral T cells. At doses of 0.1 to 3.0 mg/kg, clonal expansion of both CD4+ and CD8+ T cells in blood was seen between baseline and week 6.

Genomic DNA was extracted from sorted cells for sequencing of the TCRbeta CDR3 region. The immunoSEQ Assay was used for sequencing of TCRbeta CDR3 regions. TCRdb stores this immuneACCESS table with in-frame sequences only. Part of the clones is absent; in the studies checked, under half of the shortfall reflects unresolved V genes, and no reason is known for the rest. This sample lists tens of thousands of clones; roughly nine tenths were detected once. Clones ranked in the top ten supply 14% of the sample. Patients with autoimmune disease history or receiving systemic immunosuppression were excluded from the trial. In every dose cohort, peripheral blood was drawn for TCR sequencing at baseline, cycle 4 day 1, and cycle 7 day 1. The samples were taken from a phase I, first-in-human, multicenter, open-label dose-escalation trial of ivuxolimab. The trial enrolled adults with locally advanced or metastatic head and neck squamous cell, hepatocellular, melanoma or renal cell carcinoma. CD4+ and CD8+ T cells were sorted separately from peripheral blood before TCR sequencing.

This clone was recorded only once. This receptor's antigen is unknown. Nothing much larger sits one base from this clone, and base qualities are not available. The origin of this receptor is an adult with an advanced solid tumor such as melanoma, head and neck, liver or kidney cancer. The starting material was CD4+ or CD8+ T cells sorted from blood, obtained in a trial of the OX40 agonist ivuxolimab.

In nucleotides, the sequence is TGTGCCAGCAGGTTTAGAAGGGCCTTTGAAGCTTTCTTT. Its translation reads: CASRFRRAFEAFF. This receptor chain uses TRBV28 and TRBJ1-1, with the D gene not clear enough to name. Trimming takes 6 bases from V and 7 bases from J, and the germline ends sit 15 bases apart. The germline V gene yields MDHEN for CDR1 and SYDVKM for CDR2. From the cysteine up to the phenylalanine, the CDR3 has a length of 13 residues. This entry keeps only the CDR3 DNA: 39 bases, framed from base 1. With the rest looked up from the reference TRBV28 and TRBJ1-1 genes rather than sequenced, the full variable domain is DVKVTQSSRYLVKRTGEKVFLECVQDMDHENMFWYRQDPGLGLRLIYFSYDVKMKEKGDIPEGYSVSREKKERFSLILESASTNQTSMYLCASRFRRAFEAFFGQGTRLTVV.